The next 17 T cell receptor beta chains were all read from a single sample in a study of blood T cell repertoires in COVID-19. Measured with immunoSEQ multiplex PCR; TCRdb has only the in-frame clones, and not every one. This table has 93,000 or so clones, 70% to 90% appearing once. Material for sequencing was peripheral blood. These receptors came from a man aged 45-65 years in a cohort sampled during active COVID-19.

The J gene is TRBJ2-1, the V gene TRBV27; D may be TRBD2 (7 bases). The CDR3 sequence is 19 residues long. V was clipped by 8 bases and J by 0 bases, with 26 bases between them. Germline assignment: CDR1 MNHEY and CDR2 SMNVEV (reference sequence). The CDR3 loop reads CASRPRGGANPSSYNEQFF. The CDR3 bases are TGTGCCAGCCGACCAAGGGGGGGAGCTAACCCTAGCTCCTACAATGAGCAGTTCTTC.

This chain links TRBV6-5 with TRBJ1-1; D gene ambiguous. The length of the CDR3 is 13 residues. Looked up from germline, CDR1 is MNHEY and CDR2 is SVGAGI. The V gene lost 6 bases and the J gene lost 1 base, with 9 bases spanning the gap. As DNA, the CDR3 is TGTGCCAGCAGGATTTTCGGGAACACTGAAGCTTTCTTT. It encodes CASRIFGNTEAFF.

This chain links TRBV28 with TRBJ2-5; TRBD2 agrees at 7 bases. J lost 7 bases, V lost 4 bases, and 12 bases had no gene match. Per germline, CDR1 MDHEN and CDR2 SYDVKM. The CDR3 has 15 residues. The CDR3 here is CASSSGSSGPGTQYF. Written as DNA, the CDR3 is TGTGCCAGCAGTTCCGGGTCTAGCGGCCCTGGGACCCAGTACTTC.

This clone has only one observation. This sequence joins TRBV14 and TRBJ2-3; 7 bases match TRBD1. This CDR3 has 14 residues. The germline CDR1 and CDR2 sequences are SGHDN and FVKESK. The J segment lost 4 bases and the V segment lost 4 bases, leaving 5 bases of the junction unmatched. This CDR3 is CASSLTGASDTQYF. The CDR3, as DNA: TGTGCCAGCAGCCTAACAGGGGCCTCAGATACGCAGTATTTT.

This chain links TRBV23-1 with TRBJ1-1, with a tentative D call TRBD1 (6 bases). TRBV23-1 is given ORF status, its function remaining uncertain. Trimming took 1 base from V and 0 from J, leaving 12 bases between them. The CDR3 extends over 16 amino acids. The CDR3 reads CASSQFGTTMNTEAFF. The DNA for the CDR3 is TGCGCCAGCAGTCAATTTGGGACAACCATGAACACTGAAGCTTTCTTT.

Only a few counts were recorded for this clone. The chain links TRBV19 to TRBJ2-1, with a possible D match to TRBD2 (5 bases). Looked up from germline, CDR1 is LNHDA and CDR2 is SQIVND (reference sequence). This CDR3 comprises 14 residues. V shed 2 bases and J shed 7 bases, with 12 bases lying between them. CDR3 sequence reads: CASSINGVGNEQFF. CDR3 nucleotide sequence: TGTGCCAGTAGTATAAACGGGGTTGGAAATGAGCAGTTCTTC.

CDR3 protein: CASSVIGGETQYF. CDR3 coding DNA: TGTGCCAGCAGCGTAATCGGGGGGGAGACCCAGTACTTC. The chain has TRBV9 and TRBJ2-5; TRBD2 agrees at 7 bases. Germline V gives CDR1 SGDLS, CDR2 YYNGEE. V shed 1 base, J shed 5 bases, and the junction held 2 bases outside the gene matches. The CDR3 is 13 amino acids.

The chain employs TRBV27 and TRBJ1-5; the D gene is possibly TRBD1 (6 bases). With 5 bases removed from V and 5 bases from J, the gap between germline ends came to 19 bases. This CDR3 has 16 amino acids. Germline V gives CDR1 MNHEY, CDR2 SMNVEV (reference sequence). The chain's CDR3 is CASSPNRGGAHQPQHF. The CDR3 nucleotides are TGTGCCAGCAGTCCGAATAGGGGGGGGGCACATCAGCCCCAGCATTTT.

This chain joins TRBV11-3 and TRBJ1-2, with D unclear. Germline V gene sequence: CDR1 SGHNT, CDR2 YENEEA. V was pared by 1 base and J by 4 bases, with 7 bases between. This CDR3 contains 13 residues. In DNA, the CDR3 is TGTGCCAGCAGCTTAGGCGGCACCTATGGCTACACCTTC. It encodes CASSLGGTYGYTF.

The chain links TRBV11-2 to TRBJ2-1; 7 bases are a match to TRBD2. Germline assignment: CDR1 SGHAT and CDR2 FQNNGV. This CDR3 region has 15 residues. The V segment lost 0 bases and the J segment 9 bases; nucleotides outside the gene matches: 8. The CDR3 region has the DNA TGTGCCAGCAGCTTAGAGGGACTATCCTGGTTTGAGCAGTTCTTC. Translated: CASSLEGLSWFEQFF.

The chain couples TRBV7-2 to TRBJ2-3, with TRBD1 identical over 10 bases. Germline lookup yields CDR1 SGHTA and CDR2 FQGNSA. V was clipped by 5 bases and J by 2 bases; unmatched bases: 4. The CDR3 length is 15 residues. The CDR3, as DNA: TGTGCCAGCAGCCAAAGACAGGGGGCCACAGATACGCAGTATTTT. It is translated as CASSQRQGATDTQYF.

This sequence joins TRBV18 and TRBJ1-1, with D hard to call. Germline-derived CDR1 and CDR2 are KGHSH and LQKENI. Trimming removed 1 base at V and 3 bases at J, with 12 bases between. CDR3 length: 15 residues. CDR3 residues: CASSPQPPSYTEAFF. The CDR3 DNA is TGTGCCAGCTCACCACAGCCGCCAAGTTACACTGAAGCTTTCTTT.

V and J are TRBV5-6 and TRBJ2-3, with D perhaps TRBD2 (5 bases). The ends were cut back, 0 bases at V and 3 bases at J, with 11 bases in the middle. CDR3 size: 15 residues. CDR1 is SGHDT and CDR2 is YYEEEE in the germline V gene. CDR3 loop: CASSLAGEGTDTQYF. CDR3 DNA sequence: TGTGCCAGCAGCTTGGCCGGGGAAGGTACAGATACGCAGTATTTT. The full variable domain, in which reference TRBV5-6 and TRBJ2-3 provide the parts outside the CDR3, is DAGVTQSPTHLIKTRGQQVTLRCSPKSGHDTVSWYQQALGQGPQFIFQYYEEEERQRGNFPDRFSGHQFPNYSSELNVNALLLGDSALYLCASSLAGEGTDTQYFGPGTRLTVL.

The gene calls are TRBV7-9 and TRBJ2-7; no firm D call. V lost 2 bases to trimming and J lost 1 base, with 18 bases between them. Germline values: CDR1 SEHNR, CDR2 FQNEAQ (reference sequence). CDR3 length: 17 residues. CDR3 loop: CASSLSPRRPGSYEQYV. For the CDR3, the DNA is TGTGCCAGCAGCTTATCGCCCCGCCGCCCGGGTTCCTACGAGCAGTACGTC.

The chain is built from TRBV11-2 and TRBJ2-3; 14 nucleotides match TRBD2. The CDR3 runs 18 residues. Trimming cost V 5 bases and J 2 bases; bases outside gene matches: 9. Germline CDR1 reads SGHAT; CDR2 reads FQNNGV. In DNA, the CDR3 is TGTGCCAGCAGCCAAGGGACTAGCGGGGGAATGAACACAGATACGCAGTATTTT. It specifies CASSQGTSGGMNTDTQYF.

The CDR3 DNA is TGTGCCAGCAGTTCTGTACAGGGGGCGCAGGGGCAGCCCCAGCATTTT. Protein product: CASSSVQGAQGQPQHF. V usage is TRBV28 and J usage is TRBJ1-5; 9 positions match TRBD1. With V trimmed by 4 bases and J by 7 bases, 11 bases remained unmatched. The germline CDR1 and CDR2 sequences are MDHEN and SYDVKM. The CDR3 is 16 amino acids.

This chain links TRBV27 with TRBJ1-3; a weak D match, TRBD1 (5 bases). Germline CDR1 reads MNHEY; CDR2 reads SMNVEV (reference sequence). This CDR3 has 15 amino acids. V was shortened by 6 bases and J by 4 bases, with 16 bases between the two germline ends. The DNA of the CDR3 is TGTGCCAGCAGGCCCGGGGGGAGGGCCGGAAACACCATATATTTT. It yields the protein CASRPGGRAGNTIYF.